This TCR beta chain was sequenced in a study of cytomegalovirus exposure and HLA in healthy donors. After removal of 9 bases from V and 6 bases from J, the junction contained 7 bases not matched to a gene. The CDR3 has 14 amino acids. The germline gives CDR1 SNHLY, CDR2 FYNNEI. Participants comprised healthy donors of bone marrow. The PCR used 60 Vbeta and 13 Jbeta primers. Generated by immunoSEQ multiplex PCR, the TCRdb table keeps only in-frame clones and is missing some. This table holds 65,000 to 85,000 clones. The material sequenced was PBMCs. J is TRBJ2-5 and V is TRBV2; 13 positions match TRBD2. This sequence originates from a female donor in good health and CMV-seropositive. Here the CDR3 reads CASGTSGAIQTQYF. The CDR3, as DNA: TGTGCCAGTGGGACTAGCGGGGCTATACAGACCCAGTACTTC.